This T cell receptor beta chain was profiled in a study of tumor-infiltrating lymphocytes in primary liver carcinoma. Overall study context: Per sample, productive TCRbeta reads numbered roughly 3.5 to 7.5 million, similar across tissue types. Whole-study results and caveats: Tumor specimens were characterized by a significantly higher top-250-clone fraction than blood (p = 0.039). Reduced overlap was seen in tumor-adjacent and tumor-blood pairs versus tumor region pairs.

The CDR3 covers 13 residues. Starting from roughly 0.5 ug of total RNA, TCR beta cDNA was produced with a primer in the constant region. Three nested multiplex PCR rounds, a slightly modified ARM-PCR method, built the TCR beta libraries. Forward primers for TRBV1-TRBV30 and a C-beta reverse primer served the first two PCR rounds, at roughly 10 cycles each. MiXCR, applied by TCRdb to the multiplex PCR reads, yields one record per CDR3 protein. The sample has about 120,000 distinct CDR3 sequences; around 70% are singletons. Of note for this clonotype: What it recognizes is unknown. The junction differs from germline at one of its ends, possibly a read error.

Co-extraction yielded RNA and DNA from 20-30 mg of unsorted bulk tissue. Donors were untreated and chronically infected with HBV. The V call is TRBV12-3 or TRBV12-4, the J call TRBJ2-5, with D possibly being TRBD2 (6 bases). Material for sequencing was tumor-adjacent normal liver tissue. The receptor's source is a woman aged 60-70 years with primary liver carcinoma and hepatitis B virus infection. In DNA, the CDR3 is TGTGCCAGTACCAAAGGGACTGCGGGGACCCAGCACTTC. This translates into CASTKGTAGTQHF.